This entry describes one T cell receptor beta chain. Its antigen is undetermined. The length of the CDR3 is 15 residues. The V end was cut by 1 base, the J end by 2 bases, with 11 bases between. CDR1 and CDR2 (germline): SGHTA, FQGTGA. The data stem from a study of beta chain features in type 1 diabetes. Study-wide points: Fewer insertions but more deletions were seen at VDJ junctions in type 1 diabetes patients.

Expressed TCRB transcripts were sequenced, since all the RNA that had been isolated was reverse transcribed. TCRdb keeps only in-frame clones here, not all; method: immunoSEQ multiplex PCR. The sample records over 120,000 clones, 7% to 10% being singletons. The V gene is TRBV7-3, the J gene TRBJ2-5; D possibly corresponds to TRBD1 (6 bases). Sequenced: central memory CD4+ T cells from blood. The source of this sequence is a man aged 18 to 30 in good health. CDR3 protein: CASSLNSGQQETQYF. As DNA, the CDR3 is TGTGCCAGCAGCTTAAATTCCGGACAGCAAGAGACCCAGTACTTC.